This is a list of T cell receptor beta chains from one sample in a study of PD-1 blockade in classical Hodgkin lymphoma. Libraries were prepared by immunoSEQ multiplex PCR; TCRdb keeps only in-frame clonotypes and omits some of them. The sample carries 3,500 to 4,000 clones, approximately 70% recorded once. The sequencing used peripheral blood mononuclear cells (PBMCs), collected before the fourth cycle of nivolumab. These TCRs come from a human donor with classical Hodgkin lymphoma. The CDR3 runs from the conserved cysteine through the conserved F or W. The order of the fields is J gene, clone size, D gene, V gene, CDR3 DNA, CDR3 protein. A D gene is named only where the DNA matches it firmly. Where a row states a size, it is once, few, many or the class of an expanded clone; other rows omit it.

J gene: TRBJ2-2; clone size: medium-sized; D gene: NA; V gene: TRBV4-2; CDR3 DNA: TGTGCCAGCAGCCCCGCGGTGGAGGCGAACACCGGGGAGCTGTTTTTT; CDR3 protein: CASSPAVEANTGELFF
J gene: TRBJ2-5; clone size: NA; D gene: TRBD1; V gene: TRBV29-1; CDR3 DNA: TGCAGCGCCGAGACAGGGGGCGTTGGAGAGACCCAGTACTTC; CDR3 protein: CSAETGGVGETQYF
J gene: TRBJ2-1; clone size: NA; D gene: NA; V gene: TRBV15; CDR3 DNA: TGTGCCACCAGCAGAGGGCCCTCACAGGGGGGGCCCTACAATGAGCAGTTCTTC; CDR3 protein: CATSRGPSQGGPYNEQFF
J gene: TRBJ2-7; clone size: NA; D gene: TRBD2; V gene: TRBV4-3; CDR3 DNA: TGCGCCAGCAGCCTCGATAGCGGGGGGGCTTACGAGCAGTACTTC; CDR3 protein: CASSLDSGGAYEQYF
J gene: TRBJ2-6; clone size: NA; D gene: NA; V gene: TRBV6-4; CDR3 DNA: TGTGCCAGCAGAGACGACTCTGGGGCCAACGTCCTGACTTTC; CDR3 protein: CASRDDSGANVLTF
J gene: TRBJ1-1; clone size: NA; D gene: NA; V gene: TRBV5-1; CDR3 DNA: TGCGCCAGCAGCTTGATCCAGGGGATGAACACTGAAGCTTTCTTT; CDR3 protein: CASSLIQGMNTEAFF
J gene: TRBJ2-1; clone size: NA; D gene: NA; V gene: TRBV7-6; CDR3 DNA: TGTGCCAGCAGCCCGTTAGGAGGCGGGGACTACAATGAGCAGTTCTTC; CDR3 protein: CASSPLGGGDYNEQFF
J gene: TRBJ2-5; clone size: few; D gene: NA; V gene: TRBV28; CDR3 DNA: TGTGCCAGCAGTTACAAACAGGGTTCCCAAGAGACCCAGTACTTC; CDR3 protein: CASSYKQGSQETQYF
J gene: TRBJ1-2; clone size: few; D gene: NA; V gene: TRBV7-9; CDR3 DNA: TGTGCCAGCATCGGACTGGGGCCTCCAACCTTC; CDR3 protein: CASIGLGPPTF
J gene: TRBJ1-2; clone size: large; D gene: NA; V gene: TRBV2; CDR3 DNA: TGTGCCAGCACCCCCGGAGAAGGTTTCGATGGCTACACCTTC; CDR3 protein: CASTPGEGFDGYTF
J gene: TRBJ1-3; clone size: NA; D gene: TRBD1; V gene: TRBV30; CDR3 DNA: TGTGCCTGGAGTGGGACAGGGGGATTTGGAAACACCATATATTTT; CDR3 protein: CAWSGTGGFGNTIYF
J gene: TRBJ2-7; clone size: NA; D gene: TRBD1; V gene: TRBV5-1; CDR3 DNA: TGCGCCAGCAGCTTGGCGCAGGGGGTCATCAACGAGCAGTACTTC; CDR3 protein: CASSLAQGVINEQYF
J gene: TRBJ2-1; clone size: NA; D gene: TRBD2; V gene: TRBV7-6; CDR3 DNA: TGTGCCAGCAGCTTAGCGGGGCTAGCGGGAGGTTGGGGGTCCTACAATGAGCAGTTCTTC; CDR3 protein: CASSLAGLAGGWGSYNEQFF
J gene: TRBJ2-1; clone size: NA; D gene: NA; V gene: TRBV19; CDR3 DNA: TGTGCCAGTAGTAAACATGGGACGATTAGAATAAACAATGAGCAGTTCTTC; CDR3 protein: CASSKHGTIRINNEQFF
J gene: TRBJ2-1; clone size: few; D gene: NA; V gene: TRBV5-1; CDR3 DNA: TGCGCCAGCAGCGGGGAAAACGGACAGTACAATGAGCAGTTCTTC; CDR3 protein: CASSGENGQYNEQFF
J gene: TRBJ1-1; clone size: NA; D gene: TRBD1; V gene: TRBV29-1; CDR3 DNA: TGCAGCGTCCCGAGGGCAGGGGGCACTGAAGCTTTCTTT; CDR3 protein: CSVPRAGGTEAFF
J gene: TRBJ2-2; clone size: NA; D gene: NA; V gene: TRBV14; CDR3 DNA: TGTGCCAGCAGCCCGAGGGCATTCGCCGGGGAGCTGTTTTTT; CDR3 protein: CASSPRAFAGELFF
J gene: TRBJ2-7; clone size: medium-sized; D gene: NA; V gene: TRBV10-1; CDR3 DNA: TGCGCCAGCAGTGAGGTACCGGGCTCCTACGAGCAGTACTTC; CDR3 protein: CASSEVPGSYEQYF
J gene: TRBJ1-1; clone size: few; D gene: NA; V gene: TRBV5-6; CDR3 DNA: TGTGCCAGCAGTATTACCCGGACAGCGAGGACTGAAGCTTTCTTT; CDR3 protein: CASSITRTARTEAFF
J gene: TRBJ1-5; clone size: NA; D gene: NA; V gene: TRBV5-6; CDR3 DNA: TGTGCCAGCAGCTTGGGTGGTGGGCAGCCCCAGCATTTT; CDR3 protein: CASSLGGGQPQHF
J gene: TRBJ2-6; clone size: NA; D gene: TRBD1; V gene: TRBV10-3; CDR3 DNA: TGTGCCATTAGGACAGGGCGTGATGGAAGTGGGGCCAACGTCCTGACTTTC; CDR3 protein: CAIRTGRDGSGANVLTF
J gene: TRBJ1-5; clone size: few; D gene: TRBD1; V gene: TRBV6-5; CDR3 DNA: TGTGCCAGCAGCCACAGGGGGCTTGGCAATCAGCCCCAGCATTTT; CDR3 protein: CASSHRGLGNQPQHF
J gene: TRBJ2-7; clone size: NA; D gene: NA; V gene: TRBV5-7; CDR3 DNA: TGTGCCAGCAGCTTGGGTCAGGGGATGGGATACGAGCAGTACTTC; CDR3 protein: CASSLGQGMGYEQYF
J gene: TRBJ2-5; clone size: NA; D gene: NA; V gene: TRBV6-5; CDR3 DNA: TGTGCCAGCAGTTACGACCAAGCAGGGGAGACCCAGTACTTC; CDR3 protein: CASSYDQAGETQYF
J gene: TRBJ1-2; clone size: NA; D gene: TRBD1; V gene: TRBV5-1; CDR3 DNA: TGCGCCAGCAGCCGGGACAGCATCTATGGCTACACCTTC; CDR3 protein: CASSRDSIYGYTF
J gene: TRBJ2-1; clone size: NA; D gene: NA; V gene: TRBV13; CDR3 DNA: TGTGCCAGCAGCTTATCCCGACTAGTCACCTACAATGAGCAGTTCTTC; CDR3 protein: CASSLSRLVTYNEQFF
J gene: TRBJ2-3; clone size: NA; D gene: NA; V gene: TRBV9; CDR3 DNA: TGTGCCACTTCACCGGGACTTAGCACAGATACGCAGTATTTT; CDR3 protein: CATSPGLSTDTQYF
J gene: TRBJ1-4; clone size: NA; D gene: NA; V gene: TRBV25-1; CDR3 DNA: TGTGCCAGCAGTATTACTCCCGGAGAACTGTTTTTT; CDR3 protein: CASSITPGELFF
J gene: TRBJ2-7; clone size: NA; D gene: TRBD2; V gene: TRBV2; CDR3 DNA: TGTGCCAGCAGTGAAGACACGGGGGGGGCGTACGAGCAGTACTTC; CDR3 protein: CASSEDTGGAYEQYF
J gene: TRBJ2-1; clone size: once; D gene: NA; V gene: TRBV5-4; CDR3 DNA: TGTGCCAGCAGCCCGGTGCAGATGGGTTCTGATGAGCAGTTCTTC; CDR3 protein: CASSPVQMGSDEQFF
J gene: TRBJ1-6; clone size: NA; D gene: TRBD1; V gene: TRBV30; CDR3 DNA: TGTGCCTGGAGCCGGGACAGGGGGCAATTTGATAATTCACCCCTCCACTTT; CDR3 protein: CAWSRDRGQFDNSPLHF
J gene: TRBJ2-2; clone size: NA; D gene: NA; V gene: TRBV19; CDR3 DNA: TGTGCCAGTAGTATCCCCCGACTAGGAGGCACCGGGGAGCTGTTTTTT; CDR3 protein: CASSIPRLGGTGELFF
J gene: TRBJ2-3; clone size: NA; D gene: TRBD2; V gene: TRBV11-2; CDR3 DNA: TGTGCCAGCAGCTTAGCGCTAGCGGACACAGATACGCAGTATTTT; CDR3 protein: CASSLALADTDTQYF
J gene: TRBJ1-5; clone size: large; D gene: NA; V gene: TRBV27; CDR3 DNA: TGTGCCAGCAGTCCAAGAGAGTTTGGCAATCAGCCCCAGCATTTT; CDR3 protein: CASSPREFGNQPQHF
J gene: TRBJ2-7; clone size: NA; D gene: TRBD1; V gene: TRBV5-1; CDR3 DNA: TGCGCCAGCAGCCCCGCTCAGGGGGTTTTCTACGAGCAGTACTTC; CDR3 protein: CASSPAQGVFYEQYF
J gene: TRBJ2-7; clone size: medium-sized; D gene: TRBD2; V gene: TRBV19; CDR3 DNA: TGTGCCAGTAGATTTGGACTAGCGGGATCCTACGAGCAGTACTTC; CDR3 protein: CASRFGLAGSYEQYF
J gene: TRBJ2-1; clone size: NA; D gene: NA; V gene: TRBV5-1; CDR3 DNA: TGCGCCAGCAGCTTGGAATCTCCTTCGTTGGATGAGCAGTTCTTC; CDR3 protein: CASSLESPSLDEQFF
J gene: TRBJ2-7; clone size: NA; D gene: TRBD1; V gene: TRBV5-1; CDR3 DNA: TGCGCCAGCAGCTTGGGTGCCGGGACAGGAGCCTACGAGCAGTACTTC; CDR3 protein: CASSLGAGTGAYEQYF
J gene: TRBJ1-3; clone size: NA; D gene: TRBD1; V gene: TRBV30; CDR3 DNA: TGTGCCTGGCAGGGGGCATCTGGAAACACCATATATTTT; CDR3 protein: CAWQGASGNTIYF
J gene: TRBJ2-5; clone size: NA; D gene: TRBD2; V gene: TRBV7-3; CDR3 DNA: TGTGCCAGCAGCCCCTCTAGCGGCTACCAAGAGACCCAGTACTTC; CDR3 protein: CASSPSSGYQETQYF
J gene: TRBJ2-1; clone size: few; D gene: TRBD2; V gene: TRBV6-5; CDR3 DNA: TGTGCCAGCAGTGCCGGGGGGGGCAATGAGCAGTTCTTC; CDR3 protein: CASSAGGGNEQFF
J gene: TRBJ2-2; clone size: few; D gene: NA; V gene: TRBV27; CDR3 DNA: TGTGCCAGCAGTGCGACCGGGACTGGGGAGCTGTTTTTT; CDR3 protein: CASSATGTGELFF
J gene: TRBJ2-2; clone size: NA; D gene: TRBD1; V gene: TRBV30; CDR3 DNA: TGTGCCTGGAGGGGGACAGCGAACACCGGGGAGCTGTTTTTT; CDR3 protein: CAWRGTANTGELFF